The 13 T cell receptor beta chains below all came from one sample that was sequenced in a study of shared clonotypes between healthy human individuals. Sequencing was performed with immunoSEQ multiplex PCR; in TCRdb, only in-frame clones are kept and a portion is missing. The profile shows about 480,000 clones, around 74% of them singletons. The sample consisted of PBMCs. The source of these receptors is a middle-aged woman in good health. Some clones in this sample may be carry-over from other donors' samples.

The CDR3 protein is CASGSGGYQPQHF. The CDR3 DNA reads as TGTGCCAGCGGCTCGGGCGGATATCAGCCCCAGCATTTT. The chain has TRBV28 and TRBJ1-5; D call uncertain. In germline, CDR1 is MDHEN, CDR2 SYDVKM. The ends were cut back, 8 bases at V and 5 bases at J, with 13 bases in the middle. The CDR3 covers 13 residues.

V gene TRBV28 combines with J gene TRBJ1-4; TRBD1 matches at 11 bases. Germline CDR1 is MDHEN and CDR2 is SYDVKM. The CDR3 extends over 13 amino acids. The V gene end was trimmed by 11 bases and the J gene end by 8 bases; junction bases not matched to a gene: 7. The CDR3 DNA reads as TGTGCCGCGTCCGGGACAGGGGGGGAAAAACTGTTTTTT. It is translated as CAASGTGGEKLFF.

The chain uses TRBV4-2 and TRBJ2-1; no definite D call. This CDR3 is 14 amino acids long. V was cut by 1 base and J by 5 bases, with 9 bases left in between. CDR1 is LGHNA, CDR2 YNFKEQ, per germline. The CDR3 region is CASSQVGGDNEQFF. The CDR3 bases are TGTGCCAGCAGCCAAGTCGGTGGGGACAATGAGCAGTTCTTC.

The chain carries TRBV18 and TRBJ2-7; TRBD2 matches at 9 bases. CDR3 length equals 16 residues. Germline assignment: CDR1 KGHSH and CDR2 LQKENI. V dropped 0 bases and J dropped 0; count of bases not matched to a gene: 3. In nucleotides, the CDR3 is TGTGCCAGCTCACCACCGGGCGGGAGGGTCTCCTACGAGCAGTACTTC. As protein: CASSPPGGRVSYEQYF.

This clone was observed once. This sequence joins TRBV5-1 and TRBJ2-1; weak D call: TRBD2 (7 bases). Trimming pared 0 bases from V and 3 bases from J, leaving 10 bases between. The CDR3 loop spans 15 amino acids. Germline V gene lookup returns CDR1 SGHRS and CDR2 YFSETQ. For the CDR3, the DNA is TGCGCCAGCAGCTTGGAGGGGGGGAACTACAATGAGCAGTTCTTC. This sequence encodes CASSLEGGNYNEQFF.

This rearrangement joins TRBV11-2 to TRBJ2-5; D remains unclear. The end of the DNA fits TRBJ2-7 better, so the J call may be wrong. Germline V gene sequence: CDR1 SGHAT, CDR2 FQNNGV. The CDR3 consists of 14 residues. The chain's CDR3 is CASSLVGWAHEQYF. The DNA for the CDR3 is TGTGCCAGCAGCTTAGTGGGCTGGGCCCACGAGCAGTACTTC.

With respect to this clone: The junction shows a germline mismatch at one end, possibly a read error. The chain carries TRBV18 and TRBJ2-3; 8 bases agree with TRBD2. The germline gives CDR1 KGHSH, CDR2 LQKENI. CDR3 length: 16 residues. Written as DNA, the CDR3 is TGTGCCAGCTCACCAGGAGGCGAGGTAGCGGGATCACACGTACATTTT. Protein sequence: CASSPGGEVAGSHVHF.

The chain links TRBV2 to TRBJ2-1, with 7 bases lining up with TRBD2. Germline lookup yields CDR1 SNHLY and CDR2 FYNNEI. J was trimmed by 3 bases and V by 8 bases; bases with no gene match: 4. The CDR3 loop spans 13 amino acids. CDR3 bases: TGTGCCAGCGCTCGCGGGAGCTACAATGAGCAGTTCTTC. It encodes CASARGSYNEQFF.

The CDR3 is CASSFNRAAGELFF. CDR3 DNA: TGTGCCAGCAGCTTCAACAGGGCCGCCGGGGAGCTGTTTTTT. This chain links TRBV7-6 with TRBJ2-2, with a possible D match to TRBD1 (6 bases). The CDR3 extends over 14 amino acids. With 3 bases removed from V and 6 bases from J, the gap between germline ends came to 11 bases. The germline gives CDR1 SGHVS, CDR2 FNYEAQ.

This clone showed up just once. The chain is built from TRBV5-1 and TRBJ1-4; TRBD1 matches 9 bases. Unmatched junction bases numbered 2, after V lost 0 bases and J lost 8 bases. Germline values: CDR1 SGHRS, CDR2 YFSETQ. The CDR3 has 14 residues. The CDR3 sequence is CASSLGTGAEKLFF. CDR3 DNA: TGCGCCAGCAGCTTGGGGACAGGGGCGGAAAAACTGTTTTTT.

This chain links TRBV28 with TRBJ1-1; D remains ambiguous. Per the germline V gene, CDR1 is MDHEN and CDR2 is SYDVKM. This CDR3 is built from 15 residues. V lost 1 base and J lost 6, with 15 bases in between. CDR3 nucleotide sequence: TGTGCCAGCAGTTTATCCGGGTTTGGGCTCGCTGAAGCTTTCTTT. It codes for CASSLSGFGLAEAFF.

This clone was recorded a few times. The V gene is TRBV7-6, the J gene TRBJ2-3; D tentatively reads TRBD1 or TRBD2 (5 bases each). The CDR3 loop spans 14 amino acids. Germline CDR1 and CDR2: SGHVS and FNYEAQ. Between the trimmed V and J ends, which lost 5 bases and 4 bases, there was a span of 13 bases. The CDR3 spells CASSPPRGADTQYF. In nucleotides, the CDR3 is TGTGCCAGCAGCCCCCCCCGAGGGGCAGATACGCAGTATTTT.

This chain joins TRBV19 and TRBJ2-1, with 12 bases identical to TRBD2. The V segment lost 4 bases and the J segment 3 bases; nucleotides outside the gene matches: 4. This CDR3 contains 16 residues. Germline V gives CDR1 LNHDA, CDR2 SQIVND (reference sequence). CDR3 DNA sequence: TGTGCCAGTAGTAGACTAGCGGGAGAGGGCTACAATGAGCAGTTCTTC. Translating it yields CASSRLAGEGYNEQFF.